One and the same sample provided the 12 T cell receptor beta chains below, sequenced in a study of cytomegalovirus exposure and HLA in healthy donors. Here immunoSEQ multiplex PCR was the method, and the copy in TCRdb shows in-frame clones only, minus some. The table shows about 130,000 clones, with approximately 95% occurring only once. Input material: PBMCs. Receptors originate from a man between 18 and 29 years old in good health and CMV-seronegative.

The chain joins TRBV7-2 to TRBJ2-7; a weak D match, TRBD1 (5 bases). Germline CDR1 and CDR2: SGHTA and FQGNSA. V lost 3 bases to trimming and J lost 3 bases, with 15 bases between them. The CDR3 covers 15 residues. CDR3 amino acids: CASSLRQNGYYEQYF. In nucleotides, the CDR3 is TGTGCCAGCAGCTTGCGACAGAACGGATACTACGAGCAGTACTTC.

V is TRBV27 and J is TRBJ2-3, with 7 nucleotides matching TRBD2. Germline V CDR1 and CDR2: MNHEY, SMNVEV (reference sequence). CDR3 length: 16 amino acids. Trimming cost V 7 bases and J 1 base; bases outside gene matches: 11. The CDR3 spells CASMIALATGTDTQYF. The CDR3 DNA reads TGTGCCAGCATGATCGCACTAGCGACTGGCACAGATACGCAGTATTTT.

The V and J genes are TRBV9 and TRBJ2-1, with 8 bases lining up with TRBD2. The CDR3 is 14 residues long. Trimming took 2 bases from V and 6 from J; bases not matched to a gene: 4. The germline V gene has CDR1 SGDLS and CDR2 YYNGEE. The CDR3 loop is CASSVGRGANEQFF. The CDR3 bases are TGTGCCAGCAGCGTCGGGAGGGGGGCCAATGAGCAGTTCTTC.

This clone was seen a handful of times. This sequence joins TRBV5-6 and TRBJ2-7; D call uncertain. This CDR3 spans 11 amino acids. V lost 2 bases to trimming and J lost 2 bases, with 2 bases between them. The germline V gene has CDR1 SGHDT and CDR2 YYEEEE. The CDR3 sequence: CASSFTYEQYF. The CDR3 coding sequence is TGTGCCAGCAGCTTTACCTACGAGCAGTACTTC.

In its sample, this clone was seen once. The chain has TRBV7-9 and TRBJ1-1; TRBD1 might be the D (5 bases). The V gene lost 8 bases and the J gene lost 6 bases, with 7 bases spanning the gap. This CDR3 is built from 10 residues. CDR1 is SEHNR, CDR2 FQNEAQ, per germline (reference sequence). The CDR3: CASSGSEAFF. For the CDR3, the DNA is TGTGCCAGCTCAGGGTCTGAAGCTTTCTTT.

V and J are TRBV30 and TRBJ1-2; possible D gene TRBD1, 6 bases. Germline-derived CDR1 and CDR2 are GTSNPN and SVGIG (reference sequence). This CDR3 is built from 12 residues. Between the trimmed V and J ends, which lost 4 bases and 5 bases, there was a span of 11 bases. The CDR3 bases are TGTGCCTGGACAGGGGCCGGGTATGGCTACACCTTC. Translated: CAWTGAGYGYTF.

The genes are TRBV15 and TRBJ2-1; D possibly corresponds to TRBD2 (5 bases). V lost 3 bases and J 7 bases, leaving 19 bases between the germline ends. The CDR3 covers 16 residues. Germline V gene lookup returns CDR1 LNHNV and CDR2 YYDKDF (reference sequence). The CDR3 coding sequence is TGTGCCACCAGCAGGGATCGCAGGACTTCGTTGAATGAGCAGTTCTTC. Translated, it gives CATSRDRRTSLNEQFF.

V and J are TRBV4-3 and TRBJ2-2; D might be TRBD1 (5 bases). This CDR3 is built from 15 residues. Trimming left V 1 base short and J 4 bases short, with 10 bases between. Germline values: CDR1 LGHNA, CDR2 YSLEER. CDR3 sequence reads: CASSQAGLVTGELFF. DNA for the CDR3: TGCGCCAGCAGCCAAGCAGGGCTGGTCACCGGGGAGCTGTTTTTT.

The V gene is TRBV7-9, the J gene TRBJ2-7; a weak D match, TRBD1 (6 bases). The V and J ends lost 4 bases and 4 bases respectively, with 17 bases between them. Germline CDR1 SEHNR, CDR2 FQNEAQ (reference sequence). The CDR3 sequence is 15 residues long. CDR3 sequence reads: CASSSAGQGSYEQYF. The CDR3 DNA reads as TGTGCCAGCAGCTCCGCGGGTCAGGGGAGTTACGAGCAGTACTTC.

The rearrangement uses TRBV15 and TRBJ2-1, with D possibly TRBD2 on 5 matching bases. Trimming cost V 3 bases and J 6 bases, with 15 bases left between them. Germline V gene sequence: CDR1 LNHNV, CDR2 YYDKDF (reference sequence). The CDR3 runs 15 residues. Here the CDR3 reads CATSRDLGRGNEQFF. CDR3 sequence (DNA): TGTGCCACCAGCAGGGATTTAGGGAGAGGCAATGAGCAGTTCTTC.

The chain has TRBV11-2 and TRBJ2-7, with D possibly TRBD2 on 6 matching bases. Deletions cut 3 bases from V and 3 bases from J, with 12 bases between. CDR1 is SGHAT and CDR2 is FQNNGV in the germline V gene. CDR3 length: 14 residues. As DNA, the CDR3 is TGTGCCAGCAGCTTGGGGGACTCTATCTACGAGCAGTACTTC. This codes for CASSLGDSIYEQYF.

The chain links TRBV11-1 to TRBJ2-2; 12 bases map to TRBD2. V shed 5 bases and J 4 bases; nucleotides not matched to a gene: 14. The CDR3 is 19 residues long. Per the germline V gene, CDR1 is SGHAT and CDR2 is FQDESV (reference sequence). This CDR3 is CASSRVVLAGGSGTGELFF. In DNA, the CDR3 is TGTGCCAGCAGCCGAGTGGTACTAGCGGGAGGATCGGGCACCGGGGAGCTGTTTTTT.